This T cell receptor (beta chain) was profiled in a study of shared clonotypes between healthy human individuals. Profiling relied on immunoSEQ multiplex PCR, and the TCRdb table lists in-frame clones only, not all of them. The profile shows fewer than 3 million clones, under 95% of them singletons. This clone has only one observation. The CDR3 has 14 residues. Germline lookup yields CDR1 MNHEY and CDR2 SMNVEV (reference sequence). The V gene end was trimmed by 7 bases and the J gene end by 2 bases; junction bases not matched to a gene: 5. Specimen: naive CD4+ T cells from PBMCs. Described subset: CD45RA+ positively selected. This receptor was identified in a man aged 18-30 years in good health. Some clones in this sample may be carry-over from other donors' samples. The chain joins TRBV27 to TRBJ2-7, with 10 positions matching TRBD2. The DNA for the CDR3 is TGTGCCAGCACCAGACTAGCGGGTCCCTACGAGCAGTACTTC. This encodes CASTRLAGPYEQYF.